This is a list of T cell receptor beta chains from one sample in a study of a mutant IDH1 vaccine in newly diagnosed glioma. Libraries were prepared by immunoSEQ multiplex PCR; TCRdb keeps only in-frame clonotypes and omits some of them. This table has some 31,000 clones, about four fifths appearing once. These receptors' targets are unknown. The sequencing used PBMCs, collected from a glioma patient whose treatment included an IDH1 peptide vaccine. The origin of the receptors is a man aged 25-40 years with glioma. The CDR3 runs from the conserved cysteine through the conserved F or W. Fields, in order: D gene, clone size, V gene, J gene, CDR3 DNA, CDR3 protein. A D gene is named only where the DNA matches it firmly. A row's size may be missing; if present it is once, few, many or a size class.

>NA|NA|TRBV6-5|TRBJ1-5
TGTGCCAGCAGTTACAGTCGGCAGCACAATCAGCCCCAGCATTTT
CASSYSRQHNQPQHF
>NA|NA|TRBV5-6|TRBJ2-2
TGTGCCAGCAGCTTGGTGGGGGGACGGACCGGGGAGCTGTTTTTT
CASSLVGGRTGELFF
>NA|NA|TRBV9|TRBJ1-1
TGTGCCAGCAGTCCACAGGGATTGAACACTGAAGCTTTCTTT
CASSPQGLNTEAFF
>NA|NA|TRBV15|TRBJ1-5
TGTGCCACCAGTTACCGGGACATGTCCAATCAGCCCCAGCATTTT
CATSYRDMSNQPQHF
>NA|NA|TRBV30|TRBJ1-2
TGTGCCTGGAGCGCCTCCTTTTCGCGGGGCTACACCTTC
CAWSASFSRGYTF
>NA|few|TRBV10-1|TRBJ1-5
TGCGCCAGCAGTGAGTCGGAAACACTGCCCCAGCATTTT
CASSESETLPQHF
>NA|NA|TRBV4-1|TRBJ2-7
TGCGCCAGCAGCCAAGATCGGCTAGGGGAGGCCTACGAGCAGTACTTC
CASSQDRLGEAYEQYF
>TRBD2|NA|TRBV11-2|TRBJ2-5
TGTGCCAGCAGCCTTCTTGGGACTAGCGGGGGGGCAGGGGAGACCCAGTACTTC
CASSLLGTSGGAGETQYF
>NA|few|TRBV5-6|TRBJ1-5
TGTGCCAGCAGCTTAAGGACAAACTTTCAGCCCCAGCATTTT
CASSLRTNFQPQHF
>TRBD1|NA|TRBV5-1|TRBJ2-5
TGCGCCAGCAGATCGGGACAGCCCGCGGAGACCCAGTACTTC
CASRSGQPAETQYF
>TRBD2|few|TRBV5-6|TRBJ2-1
TGTGCCAGCAGCTTGCTAGCGGGGGGTTACAATGAGCAGTTCTTC
CASSLLAGGYNEQFF
>NA|NA|TRBV19|TRBJ1-5
TGTGCCAGTAGTATAGATAGGGTGAATCAGCCCCAGCATTTT
CASSIDRVNQPQHF
>NA|NA|TRBV18|TRBJ2-7
TGTGCCAGCTCGGCGCTCGGGGAGATCTACGAGCAGTACTTC
CASSALGEIYEQYF
>NA|once|TRBV19|TRBJ1-5
TGTGCCAGTAGTACTGTGCGGCGGGGGCCCCATCAGCCCCAGCATTTT
CASSTVRRGPHQPQHF
>TRBD2|NA|TRBV2|TRBJ2-3
TGTGCCAGCAGTGTACTAGCGGGGGTATTTACAGATACGCAGTATTTT
CASSVLAGVFTDTQYF
>TRBD1|NA|TRBV4-1|TRBJ2-3
TGCGCCAGCAGCCAAGATCCCTGGGACAGGGCAGCAGATACGCAGTATTTT
CASSQDPWDRAADTQYF
>NA|few|TRBV2|TRBJ2-1
TGTGCCAGCAGTGAGCGGGGGCTCCTGGGATACAATGAGCAGTTCTTC
CASSERGLLGYNEQFF
>NA|NA|TRBV7-2|TRBJ1-5
TGTGCCAGCAGCAAAGTGGGGTACGGCAATCAGCCCCAGCATTTT
CASSKVGYGNQPQHF
>TRBD2|once|TRBV29-1|TRBJ2-1
TGCAGCGTGGGGAGGGGCTACAATGAGCAGTTCTTC
CSVGRGYNEQFF
>NA|NA|TRBV10-1|TRBJ2-7
TGCGCCAGCAGCGGGACAAACTCCTACGAGCAGTACTTC
CASSGTNSYEQYF
>NA|NA|TRBV6-5|TRBJ2-1
TGTGCCAGCAGGAACCTACAGGGTAAGCAGTTCTTC
CASRNLQGKQFF
>NA|NA|TRBV19|TRBJ2-5
TGTGCCAGTAGTATAGGTGGAGAGCGGGAGACCCAGTACTTC
CASSIGGERETQYF
>NA|NA|TRBV7-2|TRBJ2-1
TGTGCCAGCAGCTTAAACCGGTACAATGAGCAGTTCTTC
CASSLNRYNEQFF
>NA|NA|TRBV5-6|TRBJ2-5
TGTGCCAGCAGCCTGTTACACGTGATAGCAATCAAGAAGACCCAGTACTTC
CASSLLHVIAIKKTQYF
>NA|NA|TRBV27|TRBJ2-7
TGTGCCAGCAGCCTTAGACCTATTGCAGGGTACGAGCAGTACTTC
CASSLRPIAGYEQYF
>TRBD1|NA|TRBV10-3|TRBJ2-5
TGTGCCATCAGTGGGACAGGGGAGAAAGAGACCCAGTACTTC
CAISGTGEKETQYF
>TRBD1|NA|TRBV7-8|TRBJ2-7
TGTGCCAGCAGCTTAGTCGGGACAGGGACCTACGAGCAGTACTTC
CASSLVGTGTYEQYF
>NA|NA|TRBV5-1|TRBJ2-5
TGCGCCAGCAGCTTGGCCGGCCCGGGCGAGACCCAGTACTTC
CASSLAGPGETQYF
>TRBD1|NA|TRBV6-4|TRBJ2-3
TGTGCCAGCAGTCCTACGGGTCGGGACAGGGGCACAGATACGCAGTATTTT
CASSPTGRDRGTDTQYF
>NA|NA|TRBV4-1|TRBJ1-4
TGCGCCAGCAGCCAAGTTTTCCCGGCAACTAATGAAAAACTGTTTTTT
CASSQVFPATNEKLFF
>TRBD1|NA|TRBV18|TRBJ1-1
TGTGCCAGCTCAAACGGCATCCTGCAAGGGGGCGCGAGCACTGAAGCTTTCTTT
CASSNGILQGGASTEAFF
>NA|NA|TRBV6-5|TRBJ2-3
TGTGCCAGCAGTTACTCCCGGGGGGCCACAGATACGCAGTATTTT
CASSYSRGATDTQYF
>NA|NA|TRBV9|TRBJ1-2
TGTGCCAGCAGCGCGTTGGGGTACAGCTACACCTTC
CASSALGYSYTF
>NA|NA|TRBV19|TRBJ1-1
TGTGCCAGTAGTAACGGACGGCACACTGAAGCTTTCTTT
CASSNGRHTEAFF
>NA|NA|TRBV18|TRBJ2-5
TGTGCCAGCTCACCACTCGCAGGAGGGGAGACCCAGTACTTC
CASSPLAGGETQYF
>NA|NA|TRBV2|TRBJ2-7
TGTGCCAGCAGTGGGGGGGCCATCCTCCACGAGCAGTACTTC
CASSGGAILHEQYF
>TRBD1|NA|TRBV5-1|TRBJ1-4
TGCGCCAGCAGCTCCGGACAGGGTCGGGAAAAACTGTTTTTT
CASSSGQGREKLFF
>NA|NA|TRBV6-1|TRBJ1-4
TGTGCCAGCAGTACGGTTTTCACTAATGAAAAACTGTTTTTT
CASSTVFTNEKLFF
>NA|few|TRBV28|TRBJ1-5
TGTGCCAGCAGTTTATCCAGGGCTCTTAGCAATCAGCCCCAGCATTTT
CASSLSRALSNQPQHF
>NA|NA|TRBV27|TRBJ2-7
TGTGCCAGCAGTTTAAAACCCGGGACCTTTACCAAAAGGTACGAGCAGTACTTC
CASSLKPGTFTKRYEQYF
>TRBD2|medium-sized|TRBV6-1|TRBJ2-5
TGTGCCAGCAGTGAAGCCACGGGAGGGCAAGAGACCCAGTACTTC
CASSEATGGQETQYF
>TRBD2|NA|TRBV7-9|TRBJ2-5
TGTGCCAGCAGCCCCCGCGGGGGGAAAGAGACCCAGTACTTC
CASSPRGGKETQYF
>NA|NA|TRBV28|TRBJ1-2
TGTGCCAGCAGCCCACGCGGCCACTACACCTTC
CASSPRGHYTF
>NA|NA|TRBV27|TRBJ2-7
TGTGCCAGCAGTTTTGGAGTCCCCACCTACGAGCAGTACTTC
CASSFGVPTYEQYF
>NA|NA|TRBV4-1|TRBJ2-7
TGCGCCAGCAGCCAAGAATCCGGGGATGACGAGCAGTACTTC
CASSQESGDDEQYF
>TRBD2|NA|TRBV7-8|TRBJ2-2
TGTGCCAGCAGCTTCACTAGCGGGAGGGCCTCCGGGGAGCTGTTTTTT
CASSFTSGRASGELFF
>NA|NA|TRBV4-1|TRBJ2-7
TGCGCCAGCAGCCCCTTGGGGGGCTCCTACGAGCAGTACTTC
CASSPLGGSYEQYF
>NA|NA|TRBV28|TRBJ2-2
TGTGCCAGCAGTTTCCATATGGACAGCGCTGGGGAGCTGTTTTTT
CASSFHMDSAGELFF
>NA|NA|TRBV5-1|TRBJ2-1
TGCGCCAGCAGCTACCGACAGGAATTTAGCTCCTACAATGAGCAGTTCTTC
CASSYRQEFSSYNEQFF